Each of the 23 T cell receptor beta chains below was sequenced from the same sample in a study of blood T cell repertoires in COVID-19. Data came from immunoSEQ multiplex PCR; TCRdb stores just in-frame clones and leaves some out. The table records about 89,000 clones, around four fifths of them present only once. Sequenced: peripheral blood. These receptors all stem from a man between 70 and 80 years old with acute or convalescent COVID-19.

J is TRBJ1-2 and V is TRBV27, with TRBD1 as a possible D gene (6 bases). V shed 4 bases and J shed 7 bases, with 19 bases lying between them. Germline V gives CDR1 MNHEY, CDR2 SMNVEV (reference sequence). This CDR3 region has 15 residues. The CDR3 reads CASSSPGQNLGGYTF. As DNA, the CDR3 is TGTGCCAGCAGTTCCCCGGGACAAAACCTCGGTGGCTACACCTTC.

The chain couples TRBV4-1 to TRBJ2-1; TRBD2 agrees at 8 bases. The CDR3 extends over 15 amino acids. The germline gives CDR1 MGHRA, CDR2 YSYEKL. With 3 bases clipped from V and 3 bases from J, the junction kept 4 bases outside the gene matches. Here the CDR3 DNA reads TGCGCCAGCAGCCATAGCGGGACCAACTACAATGAGCAGTTCTTC. This codes for CASSHSGTNYNEQFF.

This sequence joins TRBV10-3 and TRBJ1-4; tentatively, D is TRBD1 (6 bases). Germline values: CDR1 ENHRY, CDR2 SYGVKD. Deletions cut 1 base from V and 6 bases from J, with 24 bases between. The length of the CDR3 is 19 residues. CDR3 DNA sequence: TGTGCCATCAGTGAGTGGGGGCACGCAGAAGGCGGTTCGCATGAAAAACTGTTTTTT. The encoded protein is CAISEWGHAEGGSHEKLFF.

The V and J genes are TRBV10-3 and TRBJ1-1; D is uncertain. Germline assignment: CDR1 ENHRY and CDR2 SYGVKD. Deletions cut 9 bases from V and 5 bases from J, with 16 bases between. The CDR3 runs to 13 residues. This CDR3 reads CAIGSQAATEAFF. CDR3 in DNA: TGTGCCATTGGAAGTCAGGCCGCTACTGAAGCTTTCTTT.

In its sample, this clone was seen once. The rearrangement joins TRBV9 to TRBJ1-1; D is unresolved. This CDR3 has 14 amino acids. Between the trimmed V and J ends, which lost 3 bases and 0 bases, there was a span of 9 bases. Germline V lookup: CDR1 SGDLS, CDR2 YYNGEE. As DNA, the CDR3 is TGTGCCAGCAGCGCGAGGAGTTTGAACACTGAAGCTTTCTTT. Translation: CASSARSLNTEAFF. Full variable domain (missing parts from reference TRBV9 and TRBJ1-1): DSGVTQTPKHLITATGQRVTLRCSPRSGDLSVYWYQQSLDQGLQFLIQYYNGEERAKGNILERFSAQQFPDLHSELNLSSLELGDSALYFCASSARSLNTEAFFGQGTRLTVV.

V usage is TRBV15 and J usage is TRBJ1-1; D is perhaps TRBD1 (5 bases). Germline V lookup: CDR1 LNHNV, CDR2 YYDKDF (reference sequence). The ends were cut back, 1 base at V and 0 bases at J, with 18 bases in the middle. The length of the CDR3 is 18 residues. The DNA for the CDR3 is TGTGCCACCAGCAGAGGCCTACAGGAGGGGATGATGAACACTGAAGCTTTCTTT. Its translation is CATSRGLQEGMMNTEAFF.

The chain couples TRBV15 to TRBJ1-2; 10 nucleotides match TRBD1. The V gene's germline CDR1 is LNHNV and CDR2 YYDKDF (reference sequence). The CDR3 runs 16 residues. V shed 3 bases and J 3 bases; nucleotides not matched to a gene: 7. CDR3 loop: CATSSGQGGRDYGYTF. The CDR3 DNA reads as TGTGCCACCAGCAGCGGACAGGGGGGAAGGGACTATGGCTACACCTTC. Together with reference TRBV15 and TRBJ1-2, the CDR3 gives the full variable domain: DAMVIQNPRYQVTQFGKPVTLSCSQTLNHNVMYWYQQKSSQAPKLLFHYYDKDFNNEADTPDNFQSRRPNTSFCFLDIRSPGLGDTAMYLCATSSGQGGRDYGYTFGSGTRLTVV.

This rearrangement joins TRBV19 to TRBJ2-1; 7 bases map to TRBD1. Germline V gene lookup returns CDR1 LNHDA and CDR2 SQIVND (reference sequence). Trimming at V came to 8 bases and at J to 0 bases, leaving 7 bases not matched to a gene. The CDR3 extends over 15 amino acids. CDR3 nucleotides: TGTGCCAGTCCCAGACAGGGAGTCTCCTACAATGAGCAGTTCTTC. Amino acids: CASPRQGVSYNEQFF.

This clone was picked up one time. The chain employs TRBV28 and TRBJ1-1; weak D call: TRBD1 (6 bases). Germline V gives CDR1 MDHEN, CDR2 SYDVKM. Trimming stripped 2 bases from V and 5 bases from J, with 12 bases between. The CDR3 is made up of 14 amino acids. The CDR3 loop is CASSLGGARTEAFF. The CDR3 nucleotides are TGTGCCAGCAGTTTAGGGGGCGCGCGGACTGAAGCTTTCTTT.

This rearrangement joins TRBV30 to TRBJ2-6; no definite D call. The CDR3 spans 12 residues. Germline V gene lookup returns CDR1 GTSNPN and CDR2 SVGIG (reference sequence). The CDR3, as DNA: TGTGGTGCTATTAGTGGGGCCAACGTCCTGACTTTC. Residues: CGAISGANVLTF.

The genes are TRBV18 and TRBJ1-4, with D tentatively TRBD1 (6 bases). Per germline, CDR1 KGHSH and CDR2 LQKENI. This CDR3 comprises 14 residues. V lost 6 bases, J lost 7 bases, and 15 bases lay in between. CDR3: CASSSRGESEKLFF. The CDR3 region has the DNA TGTGCCAGCTCTTCCAGGGGTGAGAGTGAAAAACTGTTTTTT. Combining the CDR3 with reference TRBV18 and TRBJ1-4 gives the whole variable domain NAGVMQNPRHLVRRRGQEARLRCSPMKGHSHVYWYRQLPEEGLKFMVYLQKENIIDESGMPKERFSAEFPKEGPSILRIQQVVRGDSAAYFCASSSRGESEKLFFGSGTQLSVL.

The sample holds a few counts of this clone. This chain joins TRBV29-1 and TRBJ2-1; D uncertain. V was trimmed by 5 bases and J by 4 bases, leaving 6 bases between them. The germline CDR1 and CDR2 sequences are SQVTM and ANQGSEA. The CDR3 loop spans 11 amino acids. CDR3 bases: TGCAGCGTTCTCTTGTACAATGAGCAGTTCTTC. This codes for CSVLLYNEQFF.

This clone was detected only once. V is TRBV3-1 (or the pseudogene TRBV3-2) and J is TRBJ2-1, with 12 bases that match TRBD2. CDR3 length equals 20 residues. Trimming removed 3 bases from V and 2 bases from J; junction bases left unmatched: 14. Germline CDR1 reads LGHDT; CDR2 reads YNNKEL (reference sequence). The CDR3 nucleotides are TGTGCCAGCAGCCAGCGACTAGCGGGAGATTTTTTGGCAACCTACAATGAGCAGTTCTTC. The encoded protein is CASSQRLAGDFLATYNEQFF.

The rearrangement uses TRBV15 and TRBJ1-4; D unclear. The germline gives CDR1 LNHNV, CDR2 YYDKDF (reference sequence). CDR3 length equals 16 residues. Trimming cost V 1 base and J 8 bases, with 17 bases left between them. The CDR3, as DNA: TGTGCCACCAGCAGAGTTTTTGTAGACATAGGCGAAAAACTGTTTTTT. It specifies CATSRVFVDIGEKLFF.

This clone showed up just once. The chain joins TRBV10-3 to TRBJ1-1; D is unclear. Germline V CDR1 and CDR2: ENHRY, SYGVKD. Deletions cut 4 bases from V and 2 bases from J, with 8 bases between. The CDR3 is 13 residues long. CDR3 DNA sequence: TGTGCCATCAGTGGACGGGGAAACACTGAAGCTTTCTTT. This codes for CAISGRGNTEAFF.

This chain uses TRBV5-1 with TRBJ2-3, with D perhaps TRBD2 (6 bases). The length of the CDR3 is 14 residues. V dropped 0 bases and J dropped 2 bases, with 7 bases sitting between them. The germline V gene has CDR1 SGHRS and CDR2 YFSETQ. CDR3 nucleotide sequence: TGCGCCAGCAGCTTGGTGGACTACACAGATACGCAGTATTTT. As protein: CASSLVDYTDTQYF.

The V gene is TRBV9, the J gene TRBJ2-5; TRBD2 matches 15 bases. Germline V gene data show CDR1 as SGDLS and CDR2 as YYNGEE. This CDR3 is built from 16 residues. V dropped 3 bases and J dropped 5; count of bases not matched to a gene: 5. CDR3 loop: CASSGGLAGGQETQYF. CDR3 nucleotides: TGTGCCAGCAGCGGAGGACTAGCGGGGGGGCAGGAGACCCAGTACTTC.

This chain connects TRBV7-9 to TRBJ2-2; D is unresolved. Deletions cut 3 bases from V and 1 base from J, with 6 bases between. The germline V gene has CDR1 SEHNR and CDR2 FQNEAQ (reference sequence). The CDR3 is 14 residues long. CDR3 amino acids: CASSFRWNTGELFF. CDR3 nucleotide sequence: TGTGCCAGCAGCTTTCGTTGGAACACCGGGGAGCTGTTTTTT.

The chain carries TRBV3-1 (or the pseudogene TRBV3-2) and TRBJ2-7; 11 nucleotides agree with TRBD1. Losses at the gene ends were 3 bases for V and 6 bases for J; bases not matched to a gene: 4. The germline gives CDR1 LGHDT, CDR2 YNNKEL (reference sequence). The CDR3 length is 14 residues. CDR3 in amino acids: CASSQGQGGREQYF. For the CDR3, the DNA is TGTGCCAGCAGCCAGGGACAGGGGGGGCGCGAGCAGTACTTC.

This clone was detected a few times. The V call is TRBV6-6, the J call TRBJ2-7; perhaps TRBD1 as D (6 bases). V was pared by 5 bases and J by 2 bases, with 25 bases between. Germline CDR1 is MNHNY and CDR2 is SVGAGI (reference sequence). The CDR3 loop spans 18 amino acids. The CDR3 reads CASSRAVTGTPLTYEQYF. The CDR3 nucleotides read TGTGCCAGCAGTCGGGCGGTAACCGGGACACCACTCACCTACGAGCAGTACTTC.

V and J are TRBV18 and TRBJ1-2; a weak D match, TRBD1 (5 bases). The CDR3 spans 15 residues. Trimming stripped 2 bases from V and 3 bases from J, with 13 bases between. Germline V gene sequence: CDR1 KGHSH, CDR2 LQKENI. CDR3 DNA sequence: TGTGCCAGCTCACCAATCTCCAGGGCCGACTATGGCTACACCTTC. Translated, it gives CASSPISRADYGYTF.

The rearrangement links TRBV2 to TRBJ1-1; the D is unclear. The CDR3 is made up of 15 amino acids. Trimming left V 2 bases short and J 0 bases short, with 10 bases between. Per germline, CDR1 SNHLY and CDR2 FYNNEI. CDR3 amino acids: CASSEFAGMNTEAFF. In DNA, the CDR3 is TGTGCCAGCAGTGAATTCGCAGGCATGAACACTGAAGCTTTCTTT. Combining the CDR3 with reference TRBV2 and TRBJ1-1 gives the whole variable domain EPEVTQTPSHQVTQMGQEVILRCVPISNHLYFYWYRQILGQKVEFLVSFYNNEISEKSEIFDDQFSVERPDGSNFTLKIRSTKLEDSAMYFCASSEFAGMNTEAFFGQGTRLTVV.

The V gene is TRBV4-1, the J gene TRBJ1-2; 7 bases fit TRBD1. Germline CDR1 and CDR2: MGHRA and YSYEKL. The CDR3 spans 14 residues. The ends lost 4 bases at V and 3 bases at J; junction bases unmatched: 5. CDR3 sequence (DNA): TGCGCCAGCAGCCCGGGACAGAGAGACTATGGCTACACCTTC. Translation: CASSPGQRDYGYTF.